Sequencing of this T cell receptor beta chain was carried out in a study of cytomegalovirus exposure and HLA in healthy donors. At the level of the study: A subsequent analysis stated that the 120 or so validation repertoires were run on the same platform as the 550 to 750 first-cohort repertoires.

General study findings and limits: Reports credit the classifier with highly specific, highly sensitive diagnosis of cytomegalovirus status. A later analysis found first-cohort TCR clusters tended to co-occur in the approximately 110 validation repertoires.

The CDR3 is 14 residues long. Trimming cost V 3 bases and J 1 base, with 9 bases left between them. Germline CDR1 MNHEY, CDR2 SMNVEV (reference sequence). Measured with immunoSEQ multiplex PCR; TCRdb has only the in-frame clones, and not every one. The sample has 140,000 to 150,000 clones, approximately 91% seen once. About this clone itself: The antigen is unknown.

This sequence joins TRBV27 and TRBJ2-5; maybe TRBD2 (5 bases). This sequence was found in a man aged 18 to 35 in good health and CMV-seronegative. Sequencing input: PBMCs. CDR3 nucleotide sequence: TGTGCCAGCAGTTTTTCGGGATTCCAAGAGACCCAGTACTTC. Residues: CASSFSGFQETQYF.